The 24 T cell receptor beta chains given below trace back to one sample, sequenced in a study of a mutant IDH1 vaccine in newly diagnosed glioma. Time point defined: baseline, week 1 (first vaccination visit). Described treatment: pre-vaccination baseline after standard-of-care therapy. TCRdb's copy holds only in-frame clones and misses some; the assay was immunoSEQ multiplex PCR. The sample lists around 26,000 clones, about 92% occurring once. The input for sequencing was PBMCs, taken from a glioma patient treated with radiotherapy, temozolomide or both. The receptor source for this set is a man aged 35 to 55 with glioma.

The chain is built from TRBV7-9 and TRBJ1-2, with TRBD1 as a possible D gene (6 bases). V was pared by 5 bases and J by 0 bases, with 19 bases between. Germline V gene lookup returns CDR1 SEHNR and CDR2 FQNEAQ (reference sequence). The CDR3 is 17 residues long. The CDR3 bases are TGTGCCAGCAGCCCCAGCAGTGGACAGCCGACTAACTATGGCTACACCTTC. Protein: CASSPSSGQPTNYGYTF.

This rearrangement joins TRBV7-9 to TRBJ2-3; D is undetermined. V was cut by 10 bases and J by 3 bases, with 8 bases left in between. Germline CDR1 SEHNR, CDR2 FQNEAQ (reference sequence). The CDR3 covers 11 residues. The DNA of the CDR3 is TGTGCCACGGAAAATACAGATACGCAGTATTTT. It yields the protein CATENTDTQYF.

The CDR3 here is CASSGTLLNTEAFF. The CDR3 DNA reads TGCGCCAGCAGCGGTACGTTATTGAACACTGAAGCTTTCTTT. V is TRBV5-1 and J is TRBJ1-1; D unresolved. The V end lost 4 bases, the J end lost 0 bases, and 10 bases lay between the germline ends. CDR3 length equals 14 residues. Looked up from germline, CDR1 is SGHRS and CDR2 is YFSETQ.

The chain recombines TRBV6-1 with TRBJ2-3, with 9 nucleotides matching TRBD1. Trimming took 3 bases from V and 2 from J; bases not matched to a gene: 12. Per germline, CDR1 MNHNS and CDR2 SASEGT. This CDR3 spans 18 amino acids. In DNA form, the CDR3 reads TGTGCCAGCAGTGAGGGTCTGGGGACAGGGCTAGACACAGATACGCAGTATTTT. The encoded protein is CASSEGLGTGLDTDTQYF.

This sequence joins TRBV7-9 and TRBJ1-4; a possible D gene is TRBD1 (5 bases). The CDR3 spans 14 residues. Germline assignment: CDR1 SEHNR and CDR2 FQNEAQ (reference sequence). V lost 3 bases and J 2 bases, leaving 7 bases between the germline ends. The CDR3 sequence is CASSLAGTNEKLFF. DNA of the CDR3: TGTGCCAGCAGCTTGGCAGGGACTAATGAAAAACTGTTTTTT.

V gene TRBV14 combines with J gene TRBJ1-1; TRBD1 might be the D (5 bases). The CDR3 contains 18 residues. CDR1 is SGHDN, CDR2 FVKESK, per germline. Trimming removed 1 base from V and 5 bases from J, with 23 bases in between. CDR3 region: CASSQVIGAVEGKTEAFF. In DNA, the CDR3 is TGTGCCAGCAGCCAAGTCATCGGGGCAGTTGAGGGCAAGACTGAAGCTTTCTTT.

This chain links TRBV2 with TRBJ2-1; 13 bases agree with TRBD2. The CDR3 has 13 residues. Germline assignment: CDR1 SNHLY and CDR2 FYNNEI. The ends lost 11 bases at V and 8 bases at J; junction bases unmatched: 6. The CDR3 DNA reads as TGTGCCGACAGACTAGCGGGGGGATATGAGCAGTTCTTC. Protein sequence: CADRLAGGYEQFF. Based on the CDR3 plus reference TRBV2 and TRBJ2-1, the full variable domain is EPEVTQTPSHQVTQMGQEVILRCVPISNHLYFYWYRQILGQKVEFLVSFYNNEISEKSEIFDDQFSVERPDGSNFTLKIRSTKLEDSAMYFCADRLAGGYEQFFGPGTRLTVL.

This chain uses TRBV19 with TRBJ2-6, with D tentatively TRBD2 (5 bases). With 3 bases removed from V and 0 bases from J, the gap between germline ends came to 9 bases. Germline loops: CDR1 LNHDA, CDR2 SQIVND (reference sequence). This CDR3 contains 16 residues. For the CDR3, the DNA is TGTGCCAGTAGTATTGAGGGTGGCTCTGGGGCCAACGTCCTGACTTTC. Encoded protein: CASSIEGGSGANVLTF.

The rearrangement links TRBV27 to TRBJ1-5; TRBD1 might be the D (6 bases). Trimming took off 6 bases at V and 5 bases at J, with 17 bases between the two ends. The germline gives CDR1 MNHEY, CDR2 SMNVEV (reference sequence). The CDR3 sequence is 15 residues long. The CDR3 sequence: CASRGRGAPDQPQHF. The CDR3 bases are TGTGCCAGCAGGGGTCGGGGGGCTCCTGATCAGCCCCAGCATTTT.

This clone has more than one count but fewer than ten. The rearrangement joins TRBV5-4 to TRBJ1-2; possibly TRBD1 for D (5 bases). This CDR3 contains 13 residues. Germline V gene lookup returns CDR1 SGHNT and CDR2 YYREEE (reference sequence). The ends were cut back, 4 bases at V and 2 bases at J, with 9 bases in the middle. The CDR3 protein is CASSQGRNYGYTF. CDR3 DNA sequence: TGTGCCAGCAGCCAGGGACGGAACTATGGCTACACCTTC.

The sample holds one count of this clone. The V and J genes are TRBV4-3 and TRBJ2-7, with 8 bases identical to TRBD2. CDR1 LGHNA and CDR2 YSLEER come from the germline V gene. V gave up 0 bases and J gave up 0 bases; unmatched junction bases: 7. This CDR3 comprises 17 residues. The CDR3 DNA reads TGCGCCAGCAGCCAAGATGGGAATAGCGGGGACTCCTACGAGCAGTACTTC. Translated: CASSQDGNSGDSYEQYF.

The chain joins TRBV6-5 to TRBJ2-5; D might be TRBD2 (6 bases). The germline gives CDR1 MNHEY, CDR2 SVGAGI. Trimming cost V 10 bases and J 7 bases, with 16 bases left between them. The CDR3 contains 12 residues. The CDR3 nucleotides are TGTGCCACCACCTCTAGCGCCGGGACCCAGTACTTC. It yields the protein CATTSSAGTQYF.

This sequence joins TRBV4-1 and TRBJ2-7; 9 nucleotides agree with TRBD2. The V gene end was trimmed by 0 bases and the J gene end by 3 bases; junction bases not matched to a gene: 6. The CDR3 runs to 16 residues. Germline CDR1 reads MGHRA; CDR2 reads YSYEKL. CDR3 in amino acids: CASSQDRLAANYEQYF. The CDR3 nucleotides read TGCGCCAGCAGCCAAGATCGACTAGCGGCTAACTACGAGCAGTACTTC.

This chain uses TRBV2 with TRBJ1-1; 8 nucleotides match TRBD1. Trimming took 6 bases from V and 0 from J; bases not matched to a gene: 3. Germline V gives CDR1 SNHLY, CDR2 FYNNEI. The CDR3 covers 14 residues. CDR3: CASSLTGVNTEAFF. The DNA of the CDR3 is TGTGCCAGCAGCCTGACAGGGGTGAACACTGAAGCTTTCTTT.

This sequence joins TRBV7-8 and TRBJ2-2, with D uncertain. CDR3 length: 15 residues. Per the germline V gene, CDR1 is SGHVS and CDR2 is FQNEAQ. Trimming shortened V by 5 bases and J by 0 bases, and 10 bases separated the two germline ends. The CDR3 bases are TGTGCCAGCAGCATAATGCGACCGAACACCGGGGAGCTGTTTTTT. It yields the protein CASSIMRPNTGELFF.

This chain uses TRBV5-4 with TRBJ2-1; the match to TRBD2 covers 9 bases. Trimming at V came to 2 bases and at J to 9 bases, leaving 6 bases not matched to a gene. This CDR3 has 14 amino acids. Germline lookup yields CDR1 SGHNT and CDR2 YYREEE (reference sequence). In nucleotides, the CDR3 is TGTGCCAGCAGCTTCGGCGGGGGGGCCGTTGAGCAGTTCTTC. It encodes CASSFGGGAVEQFF.

This clone was seen only once. This rearrangement joins TRBV29-1 to TRBJ1-2, with a possible D match to TRBD1 (5 bases). Germline V gives CDR1 SQVTM, CDR2 ANQGSEA. The CDR3 has 12 residues. V shed 4 bases and J shed 8 bases, with 14 bases lying between them. The CDR3, as DNA: TGCAGCGTTGGGCGAGGGGCAGTGGGCTACACCTTC. Its translation is CSVGRGAVGYTF.

A single count supports this clone. The chain has TRBV7-9 and TRBJ2-5, with TRBD1 matching 8 bases. Germline trimming cut 0 bases from V and 4 bases from J; bases unmatched to any gene: 1. Germline assignment: CDR1 SEHNR and CDR2 FQNEAQ (reference sequence). The CDR3 totals 14 residues. The CDR3 is CASSLAGQGETQYF. The CDR3 nucleotides read TGTGCCAGCAGCTTAGCAGGACAGGGAGAGACCCAGTACTTC.

J is TRBJ2-1 and V is TRBV6-4; 11 nucleotides agree with TRBD1. Per the germline V gene, CDR1 is MRHNA and CDR2 is SNTAGT. The junction had 0 bases not matched to a gene; V was cut back by 2 bases and J by 6 bases. The CDR3 extends over 14 amino acids. The CDR3 reads CASSDGTGGNEQFF. The DNA for the CDR3 is TGTGCCAGCAGTGACGGGACAGGGGGCAATGAGCAGTTCTTC.

This chain links TRBV27 with TRBJ2-6, with unresolved D. This CDR3 spans 14 amino acids. Trimming cost V 0 bases and J 2 bases, with 2 bases left between them. The germline gives CDR1 MNHEY, CDR2 SMNVEV (reference sequence). CDR3 DNA: TGTGCCAGCAGTTTATCCCCTGGGGCCAACGTCCTGACTTTC. This codes for CASSLSPGANVLTF.

The chain is built from TRBV30 and TRBJ1-1; 12 bases line up with TRBD1. V shed 5 bases, J shed 5 bases, and the junction held 12 bases outside the gene matches. Germline V lookup: CDR1 GTSNPN, CDR2 SVGIG (reference sequence). The CDR3 totals 16 residues. Written as DNA, the CDR3 is TGTGCCTGGGCAACGGGACAGGGGGCTGGAGGGACTGAAGCTTTCTTT. Protein: CAWATGQGAGGTEAFF.

V usage is TRBV9 and J usage is TRBJ1-2; TRBD1 matches at 7 bases. Per germline, CDR1 SGDLS and CDR2 YYNGEE. The CDR3 consists of 17 residues. V lost 4 bases and J lost 3; bases outside the gene matches: 15. The CDR3 here is CASSQGVTVSSDYGYTF. CDR3 sequence (DNA): TGTGCCAGCAGCCAGGGGGTGACTGTCTCGTCGGACTATGGCTACACCTTC.

The chain links TRBV6-5 to TRBJ1-4, with 9 bases identical to TRBD1. CDR1 MNHEY and CDR2 SVGAGI come from the germline V gene. The CDR3 runs 15 residues. After removal of 1 base from V and 6 bases from J, the junction contained 3 bases not matched to a gene. The CDR3 here is CASSYFRDRDEKLFF. The CDR3 nucleotides are TGTGCCAGCAGTTACTTTCGGGACAGGGATGAAAAACTGTTTTTT.

This chain connects TRBV5-4 to TRBJ2-3; 9 bases align to TRBD2. The V gene end was trimmed by 3 bases and the J gene end by 10 bases; junction bases not matched to a gene: 21. Germline assignment: CDR1 SGHNT and CDR2 YYREEE (reference sequence). This CDR3 is built from 18 residues. The CDR3 loop reads CASSSASFGARGGLAQYF. The CDR3 nucleotides are TGTGCCAGCAGCTCCGCTTCTTTTGGTGCGCGGGGGGGGCTTGCGCAGTATTTT.